Listed below are T cell receptor beta chains from one sample, sequenced in a study of regulatory T cells in long-lasting Graves disease. TCRdb independently ran MiXCR on the multiplex PCR reads; one entry per CDR3 protein. The profile shows about 430,000 distinct CDR3 sequences, 15% of them singletons. These data were also filed under a second study, of T cells in Graves' hyperthyroidism and ophthalmopathy.

The starting material was peripheral blood mononuclear cells (PBMCs), obtained at new diagnosis, from a patient treated with antithyroid drugs. Source of these receptors: a woman aged 40 to 50 with Graves disease. Each CDR3 is given with its conserved first and last residue. The D gene is left open where the match is weak. Clone size, where shown, is once, few, many, or a class for clones that have expanded.

j_call clone_size d_call v_call cdr3_aa cdr3_nt
TRBJ2-3 few . TRBV7-8 CASSPDVLTSTDTQYF TGTGCCAGCAGCCCGGACGTACTTACTAGCACAGATACGCAGTATTTT
TRBJ2-7 . TRBD1 TRBV6-2/TRBV6-3 CASSPNDRALFYEQYF TGTGCCAGCAGTCCAAATGACAGGGCATTGTTCTACGAGCAGTACTTC
TRBJ2-1 medium-sized TRBD2 TRBV13 CASSLTSAHEQFF TGTGCCAGCTCCCTAACTAGCGCCCATGAGCAGTTCTTC
TRBJ2-1 . . TRBV10-2 CASTTGWGNEQFF TGCGCCAGCACTACAGGGTGGGGGAATGAGCAGTTCTTC
TRBJ2-7 many TRBD1 TRBV20-1 CSAGPGTGSSYEQYF TGCAGTGCTGGTCCCGGGACAGGGAGCAGCTACGAGCAGTACTTC
TRBJ2-7 many . TRBV27 CASSLSAVVDGWSYEQYF TGTGCCAGCAGTTTATCGGCCGTAGTGGACGGATGGTCCTACGAGCAGTACTTC
TRBJ1-1 . . TRBV18 CASSQPGGVNTEAFF TGTGCCAGCTCGCAACCGGGGGGGGTTAACACTGAAGCTTTCTTT
TRBJ1-5 many . TRBV12-3/TRBV12-4 CASSLGGHQPQHF TGTGCCAGCAGTTTAGGAGGGCACCAGCCCCAGCATTTT
TRBJ1-2 many . TRBV29-1 CSVAFQDGGYTF TGCAGCGTTGCGTTTCAGGATGGGGGCTACACCTTC
TRBJ2-3 many TRBD2 TRBV12-5 CASVGTSGMFSTDTQYF TGTGCTAGTGTTGGGACTAGCGGGATGTTCAGCACAGATACGCAGTATTTT
TRBJ2-3 few TRBD2 TRBV20-1 CSAQSGAGTDTQYF TGCAGTGCTCAGAGCGGGGCCGGGACAGATACGCAGTATTTT
TRBJ1-1 many TRBD1 TRBV27 CASSKQTGAVTEAFF TGTGCCAGCAGTAAACAGACAGGGGCGGTCACTGAAGCTTTCTTT
TRBJ1-1 many . TRBV19 CASTALTGNTEAFF TGTGCCAGTACAGCCTTGACAGGGAACACTGAAGCTTTCTTT
TRBJ2-2 . . TRBV19 CASRVGEGLTGELFF TGTGCCAGTAGGGTGGGCGAGGGGCTCACCGGGGAGCTGTTTTTT
TRBJ1-4 many . TRBV7-2 CASSPRTATNEKLFF TGTGCCAGCAGCCCACGGACAGCAACTAATGAAAAACTGTTTTTT
TRBJ2-7 few . TRBV29-1 CSVGSRGNYEQYF TGCAGCGTTGGAAGCAGGGGAAACTACGAGCAGTACTTC
TRBJ2-4 . . TRBV9 CASSVGEGEANIQYF TGTGCCAGCAGCGTAGGCGAGGGAGAGGCGAACATTCAGTACTTC
TRBJ2-1 many TRBD2 TRBV5-1 CASSLTRGTSGREAQFF TGCGCCAGCAGCTTGACTAGGGGGACTAGCGGGAGAGAAGCGCAGTTCTTC
TRBJ1-1 many . TRBV2 CASSEERSVNTEAFF TGTGCCAGCAGTGAAGAGCGGTCAGTGAACACTGAAGCTTTCTTT
TRBJ1-4 many . TRBV2 CASSEGATSGANEKLFF TGTGCCAGCAGTGAAGGGGCCACAAGCGGGGCTAATGAAAAACTGTTTTTT